The T cell receptor (beta chain) described here comes from a study of cytomegalovirus exposure and HLA in healthy donors. The CDR3 is 15 residues long. The germline V gene encodes CDR1 SGHKS and CDR2 YYEKEE (reference sequence). The V end was cut by 2 bases, the J end by 2 bases, with 13 bases between. This PCR relied on a set of 60 Vbeta primers and 13 Jbeta primers. Clones were read by immunoSEQ multiplex PCR, and TCRdb kept only the in-frame ones, dropping some. The sample carries tens of thousands of clones, 70% to 85% recorded once. The sequenced sample consisted of PBMCs. This sequence was found in a man younger than 30 in good health and CMV-seronegative. The rearrangement links TRBV5-5 to TRBJ1-2; tentative D call: TRBD1 (5 bases). In nucleotides, the CDR3 is TGTGCCAGCAGCTTAGCGTCGGGGGACAACTATGGCTACACCTTC. Translating it yields CASSLASGDNYGYTF.